One sample yielded the 23 T cell receptor beta chains listed below, sequenced in a study of cytomegalovirus exposure and HLA in healthy donors. PCR employed 60 Vbeta and 13 Jbeta primers. Sequencing used immunoSEQ multiplex PCR; TCRdb keeps in-frame clones, though not all of them. This table has around 180,000 clones, approximately 80% appearing once. Sequenced input: PBMCs. All receptors come from a woman in her 30s in good health and CMV-seropositive.

The V call is TRBV5-4, the J call TRBJ1-5; 8 nucleotides agree with TRBD1. From germline, CDR1 is SGHNT and CDR2 YYREEE (reference sequence). V lost 0 bases, J lost 3 bases, and 2 bases stayed unmatched. CDR3 length: 15 residues. In DNA form, the CDR3 reads TGTGCCAGCAGCTTGGACAGGGGGTACAATCAGCCCCAGCATTTT. This encodes CASSLDRGYNQPQHF.

This clone was seen once. The chain couples TRBV5-1 to TRBJ1-1; 7 bases agree with TRBD1. Trimming cost V 1 base and J 1 base; bases outside gene matches: 4. In germline, CDR1 is SGHRS, CDR2 YFSETQ. CDR3 size: 15 residues. In nucleotides, the CDR3 is TGCGCCAGCAGCTTGATAGGGGGCACGAACACTGAAGCTTTCTTT. It translates to CASSLIGGTNTEAFF.

This clone was recorded a few times. The J gene is TRBJ2-7, the V gene TRBV6-1; no clear D. The V gene lost 1 base and the J gene lost 2 bases, with 12 bases spanning the gap. In germline, CDR1 is MNHNS, CDR2 SASEGT. CDR3 length: 15 residues. CDR3 sequence: CASSEGPSAPYEQYF. As DNA, the CDR3 is TGTGCCAGCAGTGAAGGCCCCAGCGCGCCCTACGAGCAGTACTTC.

V usage is TRBV13 and J usage is TRBJ2-3, with 7 bases aligning to TRBD2. The germline gives CDR1 PRHDT, CDR2 FYEKMQ (reference sequence). The CDR3 loop spans 16 amino acids. The trim removed 1 base at V and 5 bases at J, leaving 9 bases unmatched. This CDR3 reads CASSLDGGFIGDTQYF. The CDR3 nucleotides read TGTGCCAGCAGCTTAGACGGGGGGTTTATAGGAGATACGCAGTATTTT.

J is TRBJ2-5 and V is TRBV11-2; D is possibly TRBD1 (6 bases). The J call is in doubt because the DNA end fits TRBJ2-7 better. The CDR3 length is 13 residues. Looked up from germline, CDR1 is SGHAT and CDR2 is FQNNGV. CDR3 protein: CASKTGLVYEQYF. The CDR3 coding sequence is TGTGCCAGCAAAACAGGGCTGGTCTACGAGCAGTACTTC.

The chain is built from TRBV2 and TRBJ1-2; D may be TRBD1 (6 bases). Germline values: CDR1 SNHLY, CDR2 FYNNEI. This CDR3 comprises 12 residues. Deletions cut 8 bases from V and 8 bases from J, with 15 bases between. CDR3 region: CASGRTVEGYTF. The CDR3 DNA reads TGTGCCAGCGGAAGGACAGTCGAGGGCTACACCTTC.

This clone was detected a few times. V and J are TRBV5-4 and TRBJ2-5, with 8 bases identical to TRBD1. The CDR3 has 13 amino acids. Germline V lookup: CDR1 SGHNT, CDR2 YYREEE (reference sequence). The trim removed 4 bases at V and 5 bases at J, leaving 4 bases unmatched. CDR3 sequence reads: CASSPGGMETQYF. CDR3 coding DNA: TGTGCCAGCAGCCCAGGGGGCATGGAGACCCAGTACTTC.

The V gene is TRBV6-6, the J gene TRBJ2-7, with a weak D call TRBD1 (5 bases). CDR3 length equals 13 residues. Per germline, CDR1 MNHNY and CDR2 SVGAGI (reference sequence). V was cut by 4 bases and J by 4 bases, with 11 bases left in between. The DNA of the CDR3 is TGTGCCAGCAGTTTCCCGGACATTTACGAGCAGTACTTC. Its translation: CASSFPDIYEQYF.

The rearrangement uses TRBV6-5 and TRBJ1-2, with D tentatively TRBD1 (6 bases). Trimming pared 10 bases from V and 8 bases from J, leaving 17 bases between. The CDR3 runs to 12 residues. Germline CDR1 MNHEY, CDR2 SVGAGI. For the CDR3, the DNA is TGTGCCACGGTTGGGGGGGCTTACGGCTACACCTTC. Protein: CATVGGAYGYTF.

The V call is TRBV7-6, the J call TRBJ1-2; TRBD1 might be the D (5 bases). Germline V gene data show CDR1 as SGHVS and CDR2 as FNYEAQ. CDR3 length equals 16 residues. V was clipped by 1 base and J by 7 bases, with 19 bases between them. For the CDR3, the DNA is TGTGCCAGCAGCTTAGTTGACCAGGGAGGTGGATTTGGCTACACCTTC. This gives the protein CASSLVDQGGGFGYTF. The variable domain in full, completed from reference TRBV7-6 and TRBJ1-2, reads GAGVSQSPRYKVTKRGQDVALRCDPISGHVSLYWYRQALGQGPEFLTYFNYEAQQDKSGLPNDRFSAERPEGSISTLTIQRTEQRDSAMYRCASSLVDQGGGFGYTFGSGTRLTVV.

The chain joins TRBV6-5 to TRBJ1-1; 7 nucleotides line up with TRBD1. This CDR3 region has 14 residues. The trim removed 6 bases at V and 7 bases at J, leaving 11 bases unmatched. Per germline, CDR1 MNHEY and CDR2 SVGAGI. CDR3 coding DNA: TGTGCCAGCAGCCTCCAACAGGGGATCGGTGAAGCTTTCTTT. This codes for CASSLQQGIGEAFF.

This sequence joins TRBV7-9 and TRBJ2-3, with a weak D call TRBD2 (6 bases). The V end was cut by 6 bases, the J end by 4 bases, with 11 bases between. The CDR3 runs 13 residues. Germline loops: CDR1 SEHNR, CDR2 FQNEAQ (reference sequence). In DNA form, the CDR3 reads TGTGCCAGCAGGCCGGGGGTGGCAGATACGCAGTATTTT. Encoded protein: CASRPGVADTQYF.

V usage is TRBV14 and J usage is TRBJ2-2; TRBD2 aligns across 13 bases. The CDR3 length is 15 residues. Germline CDR1 and CDR2: SGHDN and FVKESK. Losses at the gene ends were 6 bases for V and 7 bases for J; bases not matched to a gene: 5. DNA of the CDR3: TGTGCCAGCAGATTCGGGACTAGCGGGATCGGGGAGCTGTTTTTT. This sequence encodes CASRFGTSGIGELFF.

The CDR3 protein is CASSWQGKETQYF. The CDR3 DNA reads as TGTGCCAGCAGTTGGCAGGGGAAAGAGACCCAGTACTTC. The chain carries TRBV6-5 and TRBJ2-5; D may be TRBD1 (6 bases). Trimming left V 4 bases short and J 3 bases short, with 9 bases between. Germline CDR1 MNHEY, CDR2 SVGAGI. This CDR3 spans 13 amino acids.

This chain's CDR3 is CASSEPGHNTEAFF. The CDR3 nucleotides read TGCGCCAGCAGTGAGCCGGGTCACAACACTGAAGCTTTCTTT. The chain uses TRBV10-2 and TRBJ1-1; no definite D call. CDR1 is WSHSY, CDR2 SAAADI, per germline. V was cut by 2 bases and J by 2 bases, with 9 bases left in between. The CDR3 covers 14 residues.

The V call is TRBV7-2, the J call TRBJ2-3; 9 positions agree with TRBD1. J was trimmed by 2 bases and V by 8 bases; bases with no gene match: 8. The CDR3 length is 15 residues. Germline V CDR1 and CDR2: SGHTA, FQGNSA. CDR3 protein: CASVPGQGPTDTQYF. The CDR3 DNA reads TGTGCCAGCGTCCCGGGACAGGGACCCACAGATACGCAGTATTTT. The full variable domain, in which reference TRBV7-2 and TRBJ2-3 provide the parts outside the CDR3, is GAGVSQSPSNKVTEKGKDVELRCDPISGHTALYWYRQSLGQGLEFLIYFQGNSAPDKSGLPSDRFSAERTGGSVSTLTIQRTQQEDSAVYLCASVPGQGPTDTQYFGPGTRLTVL.

The CDR3 DNA reads as TGTGCCAGCAGCGCCGGACTAGCGGGGGGGCGAGATACGCAGTATTTT. This translates into CASSAGLAGGRDTQYF. The chain recombines TRBV6-4 with TRBJ2-3; 15 bases fit TRBD2. The germline V gene encodes CDR1 MRHNA and CDR2 SNTAGT. This CDR3 has 16 amino acids. The V and J ends lost 6 bases and 5 bases, in that order; junction bases with no gene match: 6.

The V call is TRBV7-8, the J call TRBJ2-5; D is perhaps TRBD2 (5 bases). The CDR3 consists of 13 residues. V shed 6 bases and J shed 1 base, with 9 bases lying between them. The germline V gene encodes CDR1 SGHVS and CDR2 FQNEAQ. The chain's CDR3 is CASRAGVQETQYF. The CDR3 region has the DNA TGTGCCAGCAGGGCCGGGGTCCAAGAGACCCAGTACTTC.

The V gene is TRBV4-3, the J gene TRBJ2-7; 8 nucleotides agree with TRBD1. V trimming: 2 bases; J trimming: 7 bases; junction bases outside the gene matches: 13. This CDR3 spans 16 amino acids. Germline CDR1 LGHNA, CDR2 YSLEER. The CDR3 loop is CASSQRRTGKGLEQYF. The CDR3 DNA sequence: TGCGCCAGCAGCCAAAGAAGGACAGGGAAGGGTTTAGAGCAGTACTTC.

This chain connects TRBV4-1 to TRBJ2-3, with D possibly TRBD1 on 5 matching bases. Germline-derived CDR1 and CDR2 are MGHRA and YSYEKL. V gave up 1 base and J gave up 2 bases, with 10 bases separating them. The CDR3 sequence is 15 residues long. The CDR3 coding sequence is TGCGCCAGCAGCCAAGTGGAGACAGACACAGATACGCAGTATTTT. It specifies CASSQVETDTDTQYF.

The sample holds a few counts of this clone. The V call is TRBV15, the J call TRBJ2-1; TRBD2 matches at 10 bases. Germline V lookup: CDR1 LNHNV, CDR2 YYDKDF (reference sequence). V was pared by 1 base and J by 1 base, with 7 bases of the junction left unmatched. CDR3 length: 18 residues. The CDR3 reads CATSRVRGAGGSYNEQFF. CDR3 in DNA: TGTGCCACCAGCAGAGTACGAGGAGCGGGGGGGTCCTACAATGAGCAGTTCTTC.

The chain employs TRBV4-3 and TRBJ1-5; the D is unclear. The CDR3 has 13 residues. Per germline, CDR1 LGHNA and CDR2 YSLEER. Trimming pared 3 bases from V and 7 bases from J, leaving 10 bases between. CDR3 sequence reads: CASSQVRGQPQHF. Here the CDR3 DNA reads TGCGCCAGCAGCCAGGTCAGAGGACAGCCCCAGCATTTT.

The V call is TRBV19, the J call TRBJ2-7; a weak D match, TRBD1 (6 bases). The CDR3 is made up of 14 amino acids. V was cut by 5 bases and J by 4 bases, with 15 bases left in between. Germline assignment: CDR1 LNHDA and CDR2 SQIVND (reference sequence). The CDR3 region has the DNA TGTGCCAGTAGTGTCCAACAGGGTTTTTACGAGCAGTACTTC. Its translation: CASSVQQGFYEQYF.